The T cell receptor (beta chain) described here comes from a study of cytomegalovirus exposure and HLA in healthy donors. The CDR3 runs to 17 residues. V lost 3 bases, J lost 4 bases, and 12 bases stayed unmatched. Per germline, CDR1 SGHNT and CDR2 YYREEE (reference sequence). The primer mix had 60 Vbeta and 13 Jbeta primers. Profiling relied on immunoSEQ multiplex PCR, and the TCRdb table lists in-frame clones only, not all of them. The table lists 97,000 or so clones, 63% of them singletons. The TCR was taken from a human donor in good health. Sequencing was carried out using PBMCs. The chain is built from TRBV5-4 and TRBJ2-1; TRBD2 agrees at 8 bases. As DNA, the CDR3 is TGTGCCAGCAGCTCCCCGCCCCTAGCGGGTATATACAATGAGCAGTTCTTC. It codes for CASSSPPLAGIYNEQFF. The variable domain in full, with the rest retrieved from reference TRBV5-4 and TRBJ2-1, is ETGVTQSPTHLIKTRGQQVTLRCSSQSGHNTVSWYQQALGQGPQFIFQYYREEENGRGNFPPRFSGLQFPNYSSELNVNALELDDSALYLCASSSPPLAGIYNEQFFGPGTRLTVL.